Below are 31 T cell receptor beta chains sequenced from a single sample in a study of cytomegalovirus exposure and HLA in healthy donors. Researchers ran the PCR with 60 Vbeta and 13 Jbeta primers. Measured with immunoSEQ multiplex PCR; TCRdb has only the in-frame clones, and not every one. The table lists 95,000 to 150,000 clones, roughly 76% of them singletons. Sample: PBMCs. The source of these receptors is a man aged 25 to 45 in good health and CMV-seronegative.

V gene TRBV11-3 combines with J gene TRBJ1-1; D possibly corresponds to TRBD1 (5 bases). CDR1 and CDR2 (germline): SGHNT, YENEEA. Trimming shortened V by 0 bases and J by 3 bases, and 8 bases separated the two germline ends. The CDR3 loop spans 14 amino acids. The CDR3 DNA reads TGTGCCAGCAGCTTAGAAGGGGAGGACACTGAAGCTTTCTTT. Protein sequence: CASSLEGEDTEAFF.

V is TRBV18 and J is TRBJ1-5, with 12 positions matching TRBD1. CDR3 length equals 17 residues. J was trimmed by 7 bases and V by 1 base; bases with no gene match: 8. The germline gives CDR1 KGHSH, CDR2 LQKENI. The CDR3 DNA reads TGTGCCAGCTCACCACGGGACAGGGGGCTCACGTACCAGCCCCAGCATTTT. Protein product: CASSPRDRGLTYQPQHF.

The chain links TRBV6-5 to TRBJ1-2; tentatively, D is TRBD1 (5 bases). There are 12 residues in the CDR3. The V and J ends lost 4 bases and 6 bases respectively, with 9 bases between them. CDR1 MNHEY and CDR2 SVGAGI come from the germline V gene. The CDR3 DNA reads as TGTGCCAGCAGTTCTGCGGGACATGGCTACACCTTC. It specifies CASSSAGHGYTF.

The V and J genes are TRBV5-6 and TRBJ1-2; TRBD1 might be the D (5 bases). The V end was cut by 1 base, the J end by 3 bases, with 10 bases between. From germline, CDR1 is SGHDT and CDR2 YYEEEE. The CDR3 sequence is 14 residues long. The CDR3 nucleotides are TGTGCCAGCAGCTTGAGGGGTTCGGACTATGGCTACACCTTC. Translation gives CASSLRGSDYGYTF.

The chain has TRBV14 and TRBJ2-6; unclear D gene. The V end lost 1 base, the J end lost 2 bases, and 6 bases lay between the germline ends. The CDR3 is made up of 15 amino acids. Germline loops: CDR1 SGHDN, CDR2 FVKESK. This CDR3 is CASSQGVTGANVLTF. The CDR3, as DNA: TGTGCCAGCAGCCAAGGAGTTACTGGGGCCAACGTCCTGACTTTC.

This clone appeared a single time. The J gene is TRBJ1-5, the V gene TRBV28; D is undetermined. This CDR3 comprises 15 residues. CDR1 is MDHEN and CDR2 is SYDVKM in the germline V gene. V was shortened by 6 bases and J by 3 bases, with 15 bases between the two germline ends. This CDR3 is CASRPGGQYNQPQHF. CDR3 DNA: TGTGCCAGCAGACCTGGAGGTCAGTACAATCAGCCCCAGCATTTT.

In this sample, this clone turned up a few times. The V and J genes are TRBV5-6 and TRBJ1-2; 8 bases are a match to TRBD1. With V trimmed by 0 bases and J by 6 bases, 1 base remained unmatched. Germline CDR1 SGHDT, CDR2 YYEEEE. The CDR3 loop spans 13 amino acids. The CDR3 spells CASSLDRGDGYTF. The DNA for the CDR3 is TGTGCCAGCAGCTTGGACAGGGGGGATGGCTACACCTTC.

V usage is TRBV28 and J usage is TRBJ1-2; D uncertain. The germline V gene encodes CDR1 MDHEN and CDR2 SYDVKM. CDR3 size: 11 residues. V was clipped by 10 bases and J by 4 bases, with 10 bases between them. DNA of the CDR3: TGTGCCACCCAACAGATCTATGGCTACACCTTC. Its protein is CATQQIYGYTF.

This chain connects TRBV2 to TRBJ2-2; 7 bases agree with TRBD2. Germline values: CDR1 SNHLY, CDR2 FYNNEI. The CDR3 runs 15 residues. With V trimmed by 3 bases and J by 5 bases, 6 bases remained unmatched. The CDR3 DNA is TGTGCCAGCAGTGATTTCCCCGGGAGGACCGGGGAGCTGTTTTTT. Protein: CASSDFPGRTGELFF.

The CDR3 region has the DNA TGTGCCAGCAGCCAGTATAGCAATCAGCCCCAGCATTTT. Encoded protein: CASSQYSNQPQHF. The rearrangement uses TRBV14 and TRBJ1-5; D is uncertain. CDR3 length equals 13 residues. Germline assignment: CDR1 SGHDN and CDR2 FVKESK. Trimming cost V 3 bases and J 0 bases, with 3 bases left between them.

The chain carries TRBV9 and TRBJ2-7, with 9 bases fitting TRBD1. The CDR3 consists of 13 residues. In germline, CDR1 is SGDLS, CDR2 YYNGEE. V lost 3 bases to trimming and J lost 7 bases; unmatched junction nucleotides: 5. CDR3 region: CASSEGQGGEQYF. The CDR3 DNA follows: TGTGCCAGCAGCGAGGGACAGGGTGGTGAGCAGTACTTC.

The chain links TRBV7-9 to TRBJ2-5; 8 bases line up with TRBD1. From germline, CDR1 is SEHNR and CDR2 FQNEAQ (reference sequence). V shed 0 bases and J 5 bases; nucleotides not matched to a gene: 8. The CDR3 is made up of 16 amino acids. Here the CDR3 reads CASSLALAGGAETQYF. The CDR3 coding sequence is TGTGCCAGCAGCTTAGCACTGGCAGGGGGCGCGGAGACCCAGTACTTC.

This clone came up a few times. This chain connects TRBV6-5 to TRBJ1-1, with 7 bases lining up with TRBD1. CDR1 is MNHEY and CDR2 is SVGAGI in the germline V gene. With V trimmed by 7 bases and J by 2 bases, 7 bases remained unmatched. The length of the CDR3 is 14 residues. CDR3 loop: CASTHRQGNTEAFF. The DNA of the CDR3 is TGTGCCAGCACTCACCGACAGGGTAACACTGAAGCTTTCTTT.

The chain joins TRBV21-1 to TRBJ1-3. TRBV21-1 is reported as a pseudogene. The CDR3 runs 16 residues. CDR3 bases: TGTGCCAGCAGCAAAGTAGGCGACTACTCTGGAAACACCATATATTTT. This codes for CASSKVGDYSGNTIYF.

V gene TRBV19 combines with J gene TRBJ2-7; 7 nucleotides match TRBD1. The CDR3 is made up of 17 amino acids. The germline gives CDR1 LNHDA, CDR2 SQIVND (reference sequence). With V trimmed by 5 bases and J by 0 bases, 13 bases remained unmatched. CDR3 region: CASSGPRESGGSYEQYF. The CDR3 nucleotides are TGTGCCAGTAGTGGCCCTCGTGAGTCAGGGGGCTCCTACGAGCAGTACTTC.

This chain uses TRBV29-1 with TRBJ1-3, with D maybe TRBD1 (5 bases). The CDR3 runs to 14 residues. The germline V gene has CDR1 SQVTM and CDR2 ANQGSEA. V dropped 7 bases and J dropped 0 bases, with 13 bases sitting between them. The CDR3, as DNA: TGCAGCGCTGGAGCAGGGATCTCTGGAAACACCATATATTTT. Translating gives CSAGAGISGNTIYF.

This sequence joins TRBV7-9 and TRBJ1-1; 10 positions match TRBD1. Germline V lookup: CDR1 SEHNR, CDR2 FQNEAQ (reference sequence). After removal of 6 bases from V and 4 bases from J, the junction contained 5 bases not matched to a gene. The CDR3 covers 14 residues. CDR3: CASRPDRGRTEAFF. The CDR3 region has the DNA TGTGCCAGCAGGCCCGACAGGGGGCGCACTGAAGCTTTCTTT.

In its sample, this clone was seen a few times. This rearrangement joins TRBV28 to TRBJ1-6; no clear D gene. The CDR3 length is 13 residues. Trimming took 4 bases from V and 7 from J, leaving 8 bases between them. Germline V gives CDR1 MDHEN, CDR2 SYDVKM. In DNA, the CDR3 is TGTGCCAGCAGTTCCCCGGGGAATTCACCCCTCCACTTT. Encoded protein: CASSSPGNSPLHF.

This chain connects TRBV7-9 to TRBJ1-4, with D possibly matching TRBD1 (6 bases). V was shortened by 10 bases and J by 8 bases, with 17 bases between the two germline ends. In germline, CDR1 is SEHNR, CDR2 FQNEAQ (reference sequence). CDR3 length: 13 residues. CDR3 sequence reads: CATLGQFSEKLFF. Written as DNA, the CDR3 is TGTGCCACCCTGGGACAATTCAGCGAAAAACTGTTTTTT.

The chain joins TRBV6-5 to TRBJ2-2; no definite D call. The CDR3 extends over 13 amino acids. Trimming took 6 bases from V and 2 from J, leaving 7 bases between them. CDR1 and CDR2 (germline): MNHEY, SVGAGI. The CDR3 region is CASSPPNTGELFF. The CDR3 nucleotides are TGTGCCAGCAGCCCCCCAAACACCGGGGAGCTGTTTTTT.

This sequence joins TRBV19 and TRBJ2-4, with TRBD2 identical over 7 bases. V trimming: 4 bases; J trimming: 3 bases; junction bases outside the gene matches: 6. CDR3 length: 15 residues. Germline V CDR1 and CDR2: LNHDA, SQIVND (reference sequence). CDR3 region: CASSTPWGGKNIQYF. CDR3 DNA: TGTGCCAGTAGTACCCCCTGGGGGGGCAAAAACATTCAGTACTTC.

This clone appeared a few times. The rearrangement uses TRBV4-1 and TRBJ1-1; 12 nucleotides line up with TRBD1. Trimming cost V 1 base and J 5 bases; bases outside gene matches: 2. Germline loops: CDR1 MGHRA, CDR2 YSYEKL. The CDR3 sequence is 15 residues long. The CDR3 DNA follows: TGCGCCAGCAGCCAAGGGGGACAGGGGGCGACTGAAGCTTTCTTT. Protein sequence: CASSQGGQGATEAFF.

The chain carries TRBV5-1 and TRBJ2-7; 10 bases match TRBD2. V was pared by 1 base and J by 0 bases, with 1 base of the junction left unmatched. CDR1 and CDR2 (germline): SGHRS, YFSETQ. This CDR3 spans 15 amino acids. CDR3 sequence: CASSLSGGGSYEQYF. The CDR3 coding sequence is TGCGCCAGCAGCTTGAGCGGGGGGGGCTCCTACGAGCAGTACTTC.

To note about this clone: Likely a read error: the CDR3 ends without its conserved phenylalanine or tryptophan. The DNA is left out, because the CDR3 cannot be placed on it with certainty; the CDR3 is given as TCRdb lists it. The V and J genes are TRBV5-1 and TRBJ1-2; the tabulated D call, TRBD1, remains unverified against the DNA. Ends included, the CDR3 has 14 residues. Germline V gene data show CDR1 as SGHRS and CDR2 as YFSETQ. The CDR3 spells CASSLLGTEEEHTL.

J is TRBJ2-3 and V is TRBV5-8; 7 bases agree with TRBD2. From germline, CDR1 is SGHTS and CDR2 YDEGEE. J gave up 13 bases and V 1 base, and 12 bases lay outside the gene matches. This CDR3 comprises 14 residues. The CDR3 bases are TGTGCCAGCAGCTTGACGCGCGGGGGAGGCCAGGAGTATTTT. Its translation: CASSLTRGGGQEYF.

The chain couples TRBV5-1 to TRBJ1-5; 7 nucleotides align to TRBD1. CDR3 length: 15 amino acids. Trimming removed 0 bases from V and 4 bases from J; junction bases left unmatched: 4. CDR1 is SGHRS, CDR2 YFSETQ, per germline. The chain's CDR3 is CASSLAPGGNQPQHF. Written as DNA, the CDR3 is TGCGCCAGCAGCTTGGCCCCAGGGGGTAATCAGCCCCAGCATTTT.

This chain joins TRBV19 and TRBJ2-1, with TRBD1 as a possible D gene (6 bases). The V and J ends lost 4 bases and 10 bases respectively, with 14 bases between them. The CDR3 has 13 amino acids. Germline lookup yields CDR1 LNHDA and CDR2 SQIVND (reference sequence). CDR3 sequence (DNA): TGTGCCAGTAGTAAAACAGGGCCGAGAGAGCAGTTCTTC. Translation: CASSKTGPREQFF. The variable domain in full, completed from reference TRBV19 and TRBJ2-1, reads DGGITQSPKYLFRKEGQNVTLSCEQNLNHDAMYWYRQDPGQGLRLIYYSQIVNDFQKGDIAEGYSVSREKKESFPLTVTSAQKNPTAFYLCASSKTGPREQFFGPGTRLTVL.

The table lists this clone with a count of one. The genes are TRBV29-1 and TRBJ1-2; 7 bases agree with TRBD1. J was trimmed by 5 bases and V by 4 bases; bases with no gene match: 4. The CDR3 runs to 12 residues. Germline V gene sequence: CDR1 SQVTM, CDR2 ANQGSEA. The CDR3 nucleotides read TGCAGCGTTGGGGACAGCCCTTATGGCTACACCTTC. Protein sequence: CSVGDSPYGYTF.

This clone occurred a few times. This CDR3 is CASSPPWPEQETQYF. The DNA for the CDR3 is TGTGCCAGCTCACCACCGTGGCCTGAACAAGAGACCCAGTACTTC. This rearrangement joins TRBV18 to TRBJ2-5; no clear D gene. Between the trimmed V and J ends, which lost 0 bases and 2 bases, there was a span of 10 bases. Germline-derived CDR1 and CDR2 are KGHSH and LQKENI. This CDR3 comprises 15 residues.

CDR3 region: CASRLGDQPQHF. Written as DNA, the CDR3 is TGTGCCAGCAGACTCGGGGATCAGCCCCAGCATTTT. The chain has TRBV6-6 and TRBJ1-5; D ambiguous. The germline CDR1 and CDR2 sequences are MNHNY and SVGAGI (reference sequence). The CDR3 runs to 12 residues. Trimming stripped 6 bases from V and 5 bases from J, with 8 bases between.

The genes are TRBV7-9 and TRBJ2-4; 8 bases line up with TRBD2. V was clipped by 1 base and J by 7 bases; unmatched bases: 3. Per germline, CDR1 SEHNR and CDR2 FQNEAQ (reference sequence). CDR3 size: 14 residues. CDR3 protein: CASSLGIAGNIQYF. The CDR3 DNA reads TGTGCCAGCAGCTTAGGAATAGCGGGGAACATTCAGTACTTC.